One sample yielded the 29 T cell receptor beta chains listed below, sequenced in a study of blood T cell repertoires in COVID-19 (dated by TCRdb to 2020 to 2022). The library was produced with the immunoSEQ multiplex PCR assay. TCRdb provides this immuneACCESS table in a form limited to in-frame rearrangements. Some clones are lacking; in checked studies, under half of them reflect an unresolved V gene, and why the rest are absent is not known. The sample yields 250,000 or so clones; about 87% were counted once. In total, the top ten clones hold approximately 2.8% of the sample. Sequencing was performed on PBMCs or T cells enriched from blood (not recorded which). The receptors originated from a woman between 25 and 40 years old with acute COVID-19.

The chain links TRBV11-2 to TRBJ1-1; D unclear. The germline CDR1 and CDR2 sequences are SGHAT and FQNNGV. This CDR3 spans 13 amino acids. V lost 3 bases, J lost 3 bases, and 8 bases lay in between. CDR3 protein: CASSLGAHTEAFF. The CDR3 nucleotides read TGTGCCAGCAGCTTGGGAGCTCACACTGAAGCTTTCTTT.

This clone was detected only once. The chain employs TRBV2 and TRBJ1-6; TRBD1 is a possible D gene (5 bases). Germline values: CDR1 SNHLY, CDR2 FYNNEI. The CDR3 contains 14 residues. The V end lost 3 bases, the J end lost 8 bases, and 11 bases lay between the germline ends. DNA of the CDR3: TGTGCCAGCAGTGAGTTTCCCAGGGATTCACCCCTCCACTTT. Translated: CASSEFPRDSPLHF.

The table lists this clone with a count of one. The gene calls are TRBV6-5 and TRBJ1-5, with D possibly TRBD1 on 5 matching bases. Trimming took 7 bases from V and 7 from J, leaving 14 bases between them. CDR3 length equals 13 residues. CDR1 and CDR2 (germline): MNHEY, SVGAGI. The CDR3 bases are TGTGCCAGCATCGGGTTCGGGGGGCAGCCCCAGCATTTT. This sequence encodes CASIGFGGQPQHF.

The genes are TRBV5-1 and TRBJ2-2; D may be TRBD1 (6 bases). Deletions cut 1 base from V and 3 bases from J, with 10 bases between. This CDR3 comprises 15 residues. CDR1 is SGHRS, CDR2 YFSETQ, per germline. The CDR3 sequence is CASSLRPGDTGELFF. The CDR3 bases are TGCGCCAGCAGCTTGCGGCCAGGGGACACCGGGGAGCTGTTTTTT.

V and J are TRBV29-1 and TRBJ1-2; 7 bases are shared with TRBD1. This CDR3 comprises 12 residues. V dropped 7 bases and J dropped 8; count of bases not matched to a gene: 10. Germline CDR1 is SQVTM and CDR2 is ANQGSEA. CDR3 coding DNA: TGCAGCGCTGAGACAGGGACCGAGGGCTACACCTTC. Translated, it gives CSAETGTEGYTF.

The chain couples TRBV19 to TRBJ1-1, with D hard to call. From germline, CDR1 is LNHDA and CDR2 SQIVND (reference sequence). V lost 5 bases and J lost 8, with 15 bases in between. The CDR3 covers 13 residues. CDR3 sequence (DNA): TGTGCCAGTAGTCCTCGTCGAGGTCTCGAAGCTTTCTTT. Translation: CASSPRRGLEAFF. The entire variable domain, with the rest obtained from reference TRBV19 and TRBJ1-1, is as follows: DGGITQSPKYLFRKEGQNVTLSCEQNLNHDAMYWYRQDPGQGLRLIYYSQIVNDFQKGDIAEGYSVSREKKESFPLTVTSAQKNPTAFYLCASSPRRGLEAFFGQGTRLTVV.

The rearrangement uses TRBV19 and TRBJ2-7, with a tentative D call TRBD2 (6 bases). CDR1 is LNHDA and CDR2 is SQIVND in the germline V gene (reference sequence). This CDR3 has 14 residues. V was clipped by 3 bases and J by 2 bases, with 11 bases between them. Here the CDR3 DNA reads TGTGCCAGTAGTATGGGAGGAAGGCCCTACGAGCAGTACTTC. Translation: CASSMGGRPYEQYF.

The CDR3 reads CASSPPQGFDYGYTF. Written as DNA, the CDR3 is TGTGCCAGCTCACCACCGCAGGGGTTCGACTATGGCTACACCTTC. The chain recombines TRBV18 with TRBJ1-2; a possible D gene is TRBD1 (6 bases). The CDR3 is 15 amino acids. Trimming took 0 bases from V and 3 from J, leaving 11 bases between them. Germline V CDR1 and CDR2: KGHSH, LQKENI.

The genes are TRBV4-3 and TRBJ2-3; 8 positions match TRBD2. Unmatched junction bases numbered 4, after V lost 1 base and J lost 4 bases. CDR1 LGHNA and CDR2 YSLEER come from the germline V gene. This CDR3 is built from 15 residues. The CDR3 here is CASSQGGTRADTQYF. CDR3 in DNA: TGCGCCAGCAGCCAAGGCGGGACTAGGGCAGATACGCAGTATTTT.

This clone was found once. The genes are TRBV6-5 and TRBJ1-4; TRBD1 agrees at 7 bases. J lost 4 bases, V lost 8 bases, and 10 bases had no gene match. CDR1 MNHEY and CDR2 SVGAGI come from the germline V gene. CDR3 length: 15 residues. Here the CDR3 DNA reads TGTGCCAGCTCGTTTCAGGGACAGTATAATGAAAAACTGTTTTTT. Translated: CASSFQGQYNEKLFF.

The CDR3 coding sequence is TGCGCCAGCAGCCAAGAGGTAGCGGGGACTAGCACAGATACGCAGTATTTT. Amino acids: CASSQEVAGTSTDTQYF. The rearrangement uses TRBV4-1 and TRBJ2-3, with 8 positions matching TRBD2. CDR3 length: 17 residues. Germline lookup yields CDR1 MGHRA and CDR2 YSYEKL. The V and J ends lost 0 bases and 0 bases, in that order; junction bases with no gene match: 5.

The chain combines TRBV21-1 with TRBJ1-2; whether TRBD1, the table's D call, matches the DNA was not checked. TRBV21-1 is tagged as a pseudogene. CDR3 length: 14 residues. Here the CDR3 reads CASSKGYTLYGYTF. CDR3 nucleotide sequence: TGTGCCAGCAGCAAAGGGTATACATTATATGGCTACACCTTC.

The V gene is TRBV27, the J gene TRBJ1-6; D gene ambiguous. This CDR3 is 14 amino acids long. Per germline, CDR1 MNHEY and CDR2 SMNVEV (reference sequence). Trimming cost V 6 bases and J 7 bases, with 13 bases left between them. The CDR3 DNA reads TGTGCCAGCAGCTACATACAGACGAATTCACCCCTCCACTTT. This encodes CASSYIQTNSPLHF.

Here the CDR3 reads CASSHRVGDTEAFF. In DNA form, the CDR3 reads TGTGCCAGCAGCCATCGGGTCGGGGACACTGAAGCTTTCTTT. V is TRBV4-2 and J is TRBJ1-1, with D uncertain. Trimming cost V 3 bases and J 3 bases, with 11 bases left between them. The germline V gene encodes CDR1 LGHNA and CDR2 YNFKEQ. This CDR3 spans 14 amino acids.

This clone was seen once. The chain carries TRBV15 and TRBJ1-1; D gene unclear. Germline lookup yields CDR1 LNHNV and CDR2 YYDKDF (reference sequence). V lost 0 bases to trimming and J lost 7 bases, with 12 bases between them. The CDR3 extends over 14 amino acids. For the CDR3, the DNA is TGTGCCACCAGCAGAGAGAGGGCCGCCGGTGAAGCTTTCTTT. Translating it yields CATSRERAAGEAFF.

The rearrangement joins TRBV7-2 to TRBJ2-7, with TRBD1 identical over 9 bases. The CDR3 is made up of 14 amino acids. Germline CDR1 is SGHTA and CDR2 is FQGNSA. The junction had 3 bases not matched to a gene; V was cut back by 3 bases and J by 3 bases. CDR3 DNA sequence: TGTGCCAGCAGCTTCGGGACAGGGATCTACGAGCAGTACTTC. Protein: CASSFGTGIYEQYF.

The chain joins TRBV10-3 to TRBJ1-4; no firm D call. Trimming cost V 6 bases and J 0 bases, with 8 bases left between them. Germline-derived CDR1 and CDR2 are ENHRY and SYGVKD. This CDR3 region has 14 residues. This CDR3 is CAISAGATNEKLFF. The CDR3, as DNA: TGTGCCATCAGCGCCGGAGCAACTAATGAAAAACTGTTTTTT.

The V call is TRBV5-6, the J call TRBJ1-2; D may be TRBD1 (5 bases). The CDR3 has 13 residues. V was cut by 4 bases and J by 3 bases, with 10 bases left in between. Germline V CDR1 and CDR2: SGHDT, YYEEEE. The CDR3 nucleotides read TGTGCCAGCAGCCCGGGAGGGGACTATGGCTACACCTTC. Protein: CASSPGGDYGYTF.

With regard to this clone: Germline and junction disagree at one end, which may indicate a read error. As DNA, the CDR3 is TGTGCCAGCAGTCCGGGACAAGTGGCTCCCCTGCATTTT. Translating gives CASSPGQVAPLHF. The V and J genes are TRBV6-2 or TRBV6-3 and TRBJ1-5, with D possibly matching TRBD1 (6 bases). The CDR3 consists of 13 residues. The V gene's germline CDR1 is MNHEY and CDR2 SVGEGT.

In its sample, this clone was seen once. The chain carries TRBV5-4 and TRBJ1-5; the D gene is possibly TRBD1 (5 bases). Germline CDR1 is SGHNT and CDR2 is YYREEE (reference sequence). With 0 bases removed from V and 7 bases from J, the gap between germline ends came to 20 bases. This CDR3 has 17 amino acids. The CDR3 protein is CASSLGGGGRISQPQHF. The CDR3 DNA reads TGTGCCAGCAGCTTGGGGGGGGGTGGCAGGATTAGCCAGCCCCAGCATTTT.

Points on this clone: Additional DNA sequences in this sample encode the identical CDR3. The chain links TRBV6-5 to TRBJ1-1, with D maybe TRBD1 (5 bases). This CDR3 has 14 residues. CDR1 and CDR2 from the germline V gene are MNHEY and SVGAGI. The germline V and J ends were trimmed by 2 bases and 2 bases, with 9 bases remaining between them. The CDR3, as DNA: TGTGCCAGCAGTTACGGACACCTCAACACTGAAGCTTTCTTT. Encoded protein: CASSYGHLNTEAFF.

This chain joins TRBV5-4 and TRBJ2-5; 8 bases align to TRBD2. There are 13 residues in the CDR3. Germline V gene lookup returns CDR1 SGHNT and CDR2 YYREEE (reference sequence). The ends lost 5 bases at V and 4 bases at J; junction bases unmatched: 4. The CDR3 bases are TGTGCCAGCAGGATAGCGGGGAGAGAGACCCAGTACTTC. It codes for CASRIAGRETQYF.

J is TRBJ1-1 and V is TRBV14; the D gene is possibly TRBD1 (5 bases). The CDR3 sequence is 13 residues long. Germline V lookup: CDR1 SGHDN, CDR2 FVKESK. Trimming left V 3 bases short and J 3 bases short, with 8 bases between. The CDR3 sequence is CASSHMGHTEAFF. As DNA, the CDR3 is TGTGCCAGCAGCCACATGGGGCACACTGAAGCTTTCTTT.

This chain connects TRBV4-3 to TRBJ1-6, with D unclear. Between the trimmed V and J ends, which lost 1 base and 8 bases, there was a span of 15 bases. The V gene's germline CDR1 is LGHNA and CDR2 YSLEER. CDR3 length: 16 amino acids. The chain's CDR3 is CASSQGSPDQYSPLHF. The CDR3 nucleotides are TGCGCCAGCAGCCAAGGATCGCCCGATCAGTATTCACCCCTCCACTTT.

V is TRBV6-5 and J is TRBJ1-1, with 9 positions matching TRBD1. This CDR3 is 15 amino acids long. Germline CDR1 is MNHEY and CDR2 is SVGAGI. Unmatched junction bases numbered 11, after V lost 2 bases and J lost 10 bases. The CDR3 reads CASSYDSTGGSRAFF. The CDR3, as DNA: TGTGCCAGCAGTTACGATTCGACAGGGGGGTCTAGAGCTTTCTTT.

The CDR3 region has the DNA TGTGCCAGCAGCAAAGTAAGGGACAGGGGCCTCTATGGCTACACCTTC. Protein product: CASSKVRDRGLYGYTF. V is TRBV21-1 and J is TRBJ1-2; the D call TRBD1 from the table was never checked on the DNA. TRBV21-1 is deemed a pseudogene. The CDR3 is 16 residues long.

V is TRBV3-1 (or the pseudogene TRBV3-2) and J is TRBJ1-1; 7 bases fit TRBD1. This CDR3 region has 14 residues. V was pared by 4 bases and J by 5 bases, with 7 bases of the junction left unmatched. Germline-derived CDR1 and CDR2 are LGHDT and YNNKEL (reference sequence). This CDR3 is CASSRRTGGTEAFF. In nucleotides, the CDR3 is TGTGCCAGCAGCCGGAGGACAGGCGGAACTGAAGCTTTCTTT.

The V and J genes are TRBV6-1 and TRBJ2-5; 8 bases are shared with TRBD1. Germline CDR1 and CDR2: MNHNS and SASEGT. V shed 3 bases and J 1 base; nucleotides not matched to a gene: 13. This CDR3 spans 18 amino acids. CDR3 amino acids: CASSETGVSSTPQETQYF. For the CDR3, the DNA is TGTGCCAGCAGTGAGACAGGGGTGTCTAGCACACCCCAAGAGACCCAGTACTTC.

This chain connects TRBV6-2 or TRBV6-3 to TRBJ2-5; a weak D match, TRBD1 (6 bases). The length of the CDR3 is 15 residues. Between the trimmed V and J ends, which lost 6 bases and 1 base, there was a span of 15 bases. Germline-derived CDR1 and CDR2 are MNHEY and SVGEGT. The CDR3 DNA reads TGTGCCAGCAGCGACAACCAGGGGTTCCAAGAGACCCAGTACTTC. Translated, it gives CASSDNQGFQETQYF.